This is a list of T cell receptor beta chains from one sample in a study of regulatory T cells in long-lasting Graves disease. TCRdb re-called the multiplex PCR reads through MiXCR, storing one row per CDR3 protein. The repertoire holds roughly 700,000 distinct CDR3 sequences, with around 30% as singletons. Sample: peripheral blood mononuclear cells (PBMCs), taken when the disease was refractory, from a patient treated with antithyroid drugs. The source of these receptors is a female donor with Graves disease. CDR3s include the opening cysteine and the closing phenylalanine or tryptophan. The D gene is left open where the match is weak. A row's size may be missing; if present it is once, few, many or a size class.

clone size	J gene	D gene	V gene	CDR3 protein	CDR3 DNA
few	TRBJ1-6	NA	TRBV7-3	CASSPSARENSPLHF	TGTGCCAGCAGCCCGTCGGCACGGGAAAATTCACCCCTCCACTTT
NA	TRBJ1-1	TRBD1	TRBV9	CASSAGQRLDTEAFF	TGTGCCAGCAGCGCGGGACAGCGTTTGGACACTGAAGCTTTCTTT
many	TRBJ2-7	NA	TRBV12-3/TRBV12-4	CASSSLGGTYEQYF	TGTGCCAGCAGTTCCCTTGGAGGAACCTACGAGCAGTACTTC
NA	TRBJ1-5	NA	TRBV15	CATSSLPGQPQHF	TGTGCCACCAGCAGTCTACCCGGGCAGCCCCAGCATTTT
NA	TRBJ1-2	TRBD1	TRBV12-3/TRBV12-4	CASSPDDRGGGYTF	TGTGCCAGCAGTCCCGATGACAGGGGAGGTGGCTACACCTTC
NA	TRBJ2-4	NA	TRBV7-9	CASSLGISGQNIQYF	TGTGCCAGCAGCCTAGGGATCTCGGGGCAAAACATTCAGTACTTC
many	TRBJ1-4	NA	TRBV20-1	CSARRVTNEKLFF	TGCAGTGCTAGGAGGGTTACTAATGAAAAACTGTTTTTT
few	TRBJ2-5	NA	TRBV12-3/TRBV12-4	CASSLLLAEIPETQYF	TGTGCCAGCAGTTTGTTGTTAGCGGAGATTCCAGAGACCCAGTACTTC
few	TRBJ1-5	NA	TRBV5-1	CASSVDPQGSNQPQHF	TGCGCCAGCAGCGTCGATCCACAGGGCAGCAATCAGCCCCAGCATTTT
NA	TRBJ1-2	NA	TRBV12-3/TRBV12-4	CASSSRGGKYGYTF	TGTGCCAGCAGTAGCCGAGGGGGGAAATATGGCTACACCTTC
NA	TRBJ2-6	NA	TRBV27	CASSLGPGANVLTF	TGTGCCAGCAGTTTAGGACCTGGGGCCAACGTCCTGACTTTC
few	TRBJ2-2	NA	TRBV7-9	CASSAREQNTGELFF	TGTGCCAGCAGCGCTCGGGAGCAGAACACCGGGGAGCTGTTTTTT
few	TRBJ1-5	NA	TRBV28	CASSLHEERVQPQHF	TGTGCCAGCAGTTTACACGAAGAAAGGGTCCAGCCCCAGCATTTT
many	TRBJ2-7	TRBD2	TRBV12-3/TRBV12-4	CASSTLGLAGSRLYEQYF	TGTGCCAGCAGTACCCTCGGACTAGCGGGTTCTAGATTGTACGAGCAGTACTTC
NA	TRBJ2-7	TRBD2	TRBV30	CAWSVLAGVGEQYF	TGTGCCTGGAGTGTACTAGCGGGAGTCGGTGAGCAGTACTTC
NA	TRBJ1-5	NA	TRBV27	CASSWGRNSNQPQHF	TGTGCCAGCAGCTGGGGACGGAACAGCAATCAGCCCCAGCATTTT
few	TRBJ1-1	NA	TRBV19	CASRVKRNTEAFF	TGTGCCAGTAGGGTTAAGAGGAACACTGAAGCTTTCTTT
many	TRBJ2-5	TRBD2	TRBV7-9	CASSTGLADGEETQYF	TGTGCCAGCAGCACGGGACTAGCGGATGGGGAAGAGACCCAGTACTTC
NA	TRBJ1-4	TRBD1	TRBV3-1	CASSQGGGASGEKLFF	TGTGCCAGCAGCCAGGGAGGGGGCGCCTCTGGTGAAAAACTGTTTTTT
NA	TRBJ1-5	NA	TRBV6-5	CASSYSSASNQPQHF	TGTGCCAGCAGTTACTCGAGCGCTAGCAATCAGCCCCAGCATTTT
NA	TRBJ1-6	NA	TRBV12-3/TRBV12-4	CASITGSSYNSPLHF	TGTGCCAGCATAACGGGGAGCTCCTATAATTCACCCCTCCACTTT
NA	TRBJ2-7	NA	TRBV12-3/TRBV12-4	CASSSHKEQYF	TGTGCCAGCAGTTCCCATAAAGAGCAGTACTTC
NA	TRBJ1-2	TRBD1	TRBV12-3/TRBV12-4	CANSLSGTGVRGYTF	TGTGCCAACAGTTTATCCGGGACAGGGGTGAGAGGCTACACCTTC
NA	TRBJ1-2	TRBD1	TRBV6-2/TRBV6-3	CASSVKGQGASGYTF	TGTGCCAGCAGTGTGAAGGGACAGGGGGCCTCTGGCTACACCTTC
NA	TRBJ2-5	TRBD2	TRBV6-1	CASRAGREETQYF	TGTGCCAGCAGAGCGGGACGGGAAGAGACCCAGTACTTC
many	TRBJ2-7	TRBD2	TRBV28	CASRGTSGYEQYF	TGTGCCAGCCGGGGGACTAGCGGATACGAGCAGTACTTC
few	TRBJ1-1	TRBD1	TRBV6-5	CASSYWTGGYTEAFF	TGTGCCAGCAGTTACTGGACAGGGGGCTACACTGAAGCTTTCTTT
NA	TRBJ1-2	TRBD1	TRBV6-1	CATELTTGDYGYTF	TGTGCCACCGAACTAACGACAGGGGACTATGGCTACACCTTC
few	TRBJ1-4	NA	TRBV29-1	CSVAHRREKLFF	TGCAGCGTTGCGCACAGGAGGGAAAAACTGTTTTTT
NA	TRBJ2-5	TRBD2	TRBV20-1	CSAAGVGETQYF	TGCAGTGCGGCGGGAGTGGGTGAGACCCAGTACTTC
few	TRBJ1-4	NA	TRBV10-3	CATATSGEKLFF	TGTGCCACAGCGACCAGCGGTGAAAAACTGTTTTTT
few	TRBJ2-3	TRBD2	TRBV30	CAWSRGSTDTQYF	TGTGCCTGGAGTCGCGGGAGTACAGATACGCAGTATTTT
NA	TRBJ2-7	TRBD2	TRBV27	CASKTSDHEQYF	TGTGCCAGCAAAACTAGCGACCACGAGCAGTACTTC
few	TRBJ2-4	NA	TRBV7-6	CASSFPGANIQYF	TGTGCCAGCAGCTTCCCGGGAGCTAACATTCAGTACTTC
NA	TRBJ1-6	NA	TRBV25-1	CASRDLDNSPLHF	TGTGCCAGCAGGGACCTGGATAATTCACCCCTCCACTTT
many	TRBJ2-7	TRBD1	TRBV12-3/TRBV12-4	CASSKAGQGARQYF	TGTGCCAGCAGTAAAGCGGGACAGGGGGCTCGGCAGTACTTC
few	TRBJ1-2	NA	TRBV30	CAWSVSTRAGYTF	TGTGCCTGGAGTGTATCGACCAGGGCTGGCTACACCTTC
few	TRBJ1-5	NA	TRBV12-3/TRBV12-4	CASSTQVLNQPQHF	TGTGCCAGCAGTACCCAGGTTCTTAATCAGCCCCAGCATTTT
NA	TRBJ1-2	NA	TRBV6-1	CASSEFGGTNYGYTF	TGTGCCAGCAGTGAATTCGGGGGGACTAACTATGGCTACACCTTC
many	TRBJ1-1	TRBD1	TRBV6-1	CASSELPGQGLGDTEAFF	TGTGCCAGCAGTGAGTTACCGGGACAGGGGTTAGGGGACACTGAAGCTTTCTTT
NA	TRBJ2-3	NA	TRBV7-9	CASSLPRTAIDTQYF	TGTGCCAGCAGCCTACCCCGGACAGCCATTGATACGCAGTATTTT